This TCR beta chain originates from a study of cytomegalovirus exposure and HLA in healthy donors. Study-level background: From HLA-typed donors, an early data release held roughly 80 million unique TCRs. Study-level results: Productive rates of about 90% or about 30% were seen for most TCR beta V segments in an earlier analysis.

This clone was recorded a few times. The antigen is unknown. Donors likely had unrecorded immune exposures despite being nominally healthy when sampled. In the PCR, 60 Vbeta and 13 Jbeta primers were used. As originally analysed: In a later analysis, of roughly 83 million unique beta chains, roughly 9.9 million appeared in at least two donors. Using immunoSEQ multiplex PCR, the repertoire was profiled, and TCRdb retains in-frame clones only, with some absent. V and J calls and clone size are copied from that table; D and trimming were computed from the DNA. The table lists 100,000 or so clones, 69% of them singletons. The sequence was collected from a man aged 30 to 45 in good health and CMV-seronegative. The sequenced sample was PBMCs.

CDR3 nucleotides: TGTGCCAGCAGTTACGCGACAGGGGGGCTGCTTGGCTACACCTTC. Protein sequence: CASSYATGGLLGYTF. J is TRBJ1-2 and V is TRBV6-6; 9 nucleotides align to TRBD1. CDR1 and CDR2 from the germline V gene are MNHNY and SVGAGI (reference sequence). V was pared by 2 bases and J by 7 bases, with 8 bases of the junction left unmatched. This CDR3 contains 15 residues.